The next 2 T cell receptor beta chains were all read from a single sample in a study of cytomegalovirus exposure and HLA in healthy donors. The repertoire was sequenced with immunoSEQ multiplex PCR; TCRdb's copy has only in-frame clones and lacks some. The repertoire includes roughly 130,000 clones, less than 90% of them detected once, and less than 3% sits in the top ten. The sample taken for sequencing was PBMCs. The receptors shown here come from a man younger than 30 in good health and CMV-seronegative.

A few counts support this clone. The chain links TRBV28 to TRBJ2-7; TRBD1 is a possible D gene (6 bases). The CDR3 is 12 residues long. In germline, CDR1 is MDHEN, CDR2 SYDVKM. The germline V and J ends were trimmed by 2 bases and 5 bases, with 7 bases remaining between them. CDR3 in DNA: TGTGCCAGCAGTTTAAGGGGGAACGAGCAGTACTTC. This encodes CASSLRGNEQYF.

The chain is built from TRBV27 and TRBJ2-6, with D unclear. The CDR3 contains 15 residues. Trimming removed 5 bases from V and 0 bases from J, with 8 bases in between. Per the germline V gene, CDR1 is MNHEY and CDR2 is SMNVEV (reference sequence). CDR3 sequence: CASSLVYSGANVLTF. The CDR3 DNA sequence: TGTGCCAGCAGTCTCGTCTACTCTGGGGCCAACGTCCTGACTTTC.